The source of this T cell receptor (beta chain) is a study of blood T cell repertoires in COVID-19. The wider study: There were acute and convalescent COVID-19 samples, and they came from the United States, Italy and Spain. Nucleic acid was either cDNA or gDNA, and it came from T cells, B-cell-depleted T cells, or PBMCs.

Authors' processing steps: From reference gene primer amplification, estimates of nucleated cell counts were derived. The table came from immunoSEQ multiplex PCR; TCRdb's copy has only in-frame clones and leaves some out. The V and J calls and the clone size are those of that table, but D and trimming were determined from the DNA. Altogether some 53,000 clones are present, over 75% being singletons, with the ten largest covering less than 20%. Germline CDR1 reads MNHEY; CDR2 reads SVGAGI. The junction had 4 bases not matched to a gene; V was cut back by 4 bases and J by 6 bases. The CDR3 has 14 residues.

The sequencing sample was made of peripheral blood. The sequence was collected from a human donor with active COVID-19. The donor label of this sample is uncertain. The chain has TRBV6-5 and TRBJ1-4, with 8 bases matching TRBD1. The CDR3 DNA reads as TGTGCCAGCAGTTCCGGGACAGGCTATGAAAAACTGTTTTTT. Translating gives CASSSGTGYEKLFF.